The 15 T cell receptor beta chains below all came from one sample that was sequenced in a study of T cell repertoires in ileal Crohn's disease. Libraries were prepared by immunoSEQ multiplex PCR; TCRdb keeps only in-frame clonotypes and omits some of them. The repertoire holds over 6,000 clones, with less than 75% as singletons. The sequenced material came from ileal tissue. The receptors were sampled from an adult with Crohn's disease.

The chain recombines TRBV5-1 with TRBJ1-2; 8 bases match TRBD1. Trimming removed 5 bases from V and 3 bases from J; junction bases left unmatched: 3. The CDR3 is 13 residues long. Germline CDR1 is SGHRS and CDR2 is YFSETQ. The CDR3 sequence: CASSPTGDYGYTF. DNA for the CDR3: TGCGCCAGCAGTCCGACAGGGGACTATGGCTACACCTTC.

The gene calls are TRBV27 and TRBJ2-7; TRBD1 aligns across 7 bases. CDR3 length: 13 residues. Germline CDR1 and CDR2: MNHEY and SMNVEV (reference sequence). Trimming at V came to 2 bases and at J to 7 bases, leaving 5 bases not matched to a gene. DNA for the CDR3: TGTGCCAGCAGTTTAGACAGGGTAGGGGAGCAGTACTTC. It codes for CASSLDRVGEQYF.

CDR3 amino acids: CASSPGQGLQNTEAFF. The CDR3 bases are TGTGCCAGCTCACCAGGACAGGGATTGCAGAACACTGAAGCTTTCTTT. The chain carries TRBV18 and TRBJ1-1; 8 nucleotides line up with TRBD1. Germline CDR1 reads KGHSH; CDR2 reads LQKENI. V gave up 2 bases and J gave up 1 base; unmatched junction bases: 6. The CDR3 runs 16 residues.

This clone is medium-sized in the sample. The J gene is TRBJ2-7, the V gene TRBV2; D perhaps matches TRBD1 (6 bases). The ends were cut back, 5 bases at V and 6 bases at J, with 20 bases in the middle. The CDR3 has 15 amino acids. Per the germline V gene, CDR1 is SNHLY and CDR2 is FYNNEI. The CDR3 nucleotides are TGTGCCAGCAGTTCATCGGGACACCCCTCGGGCGAGCAGTACTTC. Translated, it gives CASSSSGHPSGEQYF.

The chain is built from TRBV30 and TRBJ1-5, with 11 bases lining up with TRBD1. The germline CDR1 and CDR2 sequences are GTSNPN and SVGIG (reference sequence). The V segment lost 4 bases and the J segment 0 bases; nucleotides outside the gene matches: 8. CDR3 length: 17 residues. CDR3 protein: CAWTTGTGGYSNQPQHF. The CDR3 nucleotides read TGTGCCTGGACGACCGGGACAGGGGGTTATAGCAATCAGCCCCAGCATTTT.

V gene TRBV7-2 combines with J gene TRBJ2-7; no clear D gene. This CDR3 contains 13 residues. Trimming shortened V by 1 base and J by 5 bases, and 9 bases separated the two germline ends. CDR1 SGHTA and CDR2 FQGNSA come from the germline V gene. CDR3 nucleotides: TGTGCCAGCAGCTTAGTTGTGGGCGACGAGCAGTACTTC. Amino acids: CASSLVVGDEQYF. The variable domain in full, with the rest retrieved from reference TRBV7-2 and TRBJ2-7, is GAGVSQSPSNKVTEKGKDVELRCDPISGHTALYWYRQSLGQGLEFLIYFQGNSAPDKSGLPSDRFSAERTGGSVSTLTIQRTQQEDSAVYLCASSLVVGDEQYFGPGTRLTVT.

The chain has TRBV5-4 and TRBJ1-2; 7 nucleotides line up with TRBD1. CDR1 and CDR2 (germline): SGHNT, YYREEE (reference sequence). This CDR3 is built from 14 residues. Trimming cost V 0 bases and J 4 bases; bases outside gene matches: 3. The chain's CDR3 is CASSLDRGSYGYTF. CDR3 DNA: TGTGCCAGCAGCTTGGACAGGGGTTCCTATGGCTACACCTTC.

V usage is TRBV10-3 and J usage is TRBJ1-2; 10 positions match TRBD1. V lost 6 bases to trimming and J lost 5 bases; unmatched junction nucleotides: 3. CDR1 is ENHRY, CDR2 SYGVKD, per germline. There are 13 residues in the CDR3. DNA for the CDR3: TGTGCCATCAGAGACAGGGGGCGATATGGCTACACCTTC. Encoded protein: CAIRDRGRYGYTF.

There are a few counts of this clone. The chain has TRBV6-1 and TRBJ2-1, with D perhaps TRBD2 (5 bases). The CDR3 runs to 14 residues. V shed 6 bases and J shed 6 bases, with 15 bases lying between them. Germline loops: CDR1 MNHNS, CDR2 SASEGT. CDR3 in DNA: TGTGCCAGCAGGTTGCTAGCTGTGAGCAATGAGCAGTTCTTC. Encoded protein: CASRLLAVSNEQFF.

V gene TRBV7-6 combines with J gene TRBJ1-5; tentative D call: TRBD1 (5 bases). Trimming removed 2 bases from V and 5 bases from J, with 7 bases in between. CDR3 size: 13 residues. Germline V gene lookup returns CDR1 SGHVS and CDR2 FNYEAQ. The CDR3 sequence is CASSLRGDQPQHF. CDR3 coding DNA: TGTGCCAGCAGCTTAAGGGGTGATCAGCCCCAGCATTTT.

This chain links TRBV7-2 with TRBJ1-1, with D unclear. Germline V gene data show CDR1 as SGHTA and CDR2 as FQGNSA. This CDR3 spans 12 amino acids. V was trimmed by 3 bases and J by 4 bases, leaving 6 bases between them. The CDR3 reads CASSFRSTEAFF. The CDR3 nucleotides are TGTGCCAGCAGCTTTCGGAGCACTGAAGCTTTCTTT.

The chain links TRBV6-5 to TRBJ1-3; 7 bases agree with TRBD1. In germline, CDR1 is MNHEY, CDR2 SVGAGI. J was trimmed by 0 bases and V by 3 bases; bases with no gene match: 2. The CDR3 runs 15 residues. In nucleotides, the CDR3 is TGTGCCAGCAGTTATACAGGGGTCTCTGGAAACACCATATATTTT. Protein sequence: CASSYTGVSGNTIYF.

The J gene is TRBJ1-3, the V gene TRBV27; no reliable D call. Deletions cut 9 bases from V and 1 base from J, with 4 bases between. The CDR3 extends over 11 amino acids. CDR1 and CDR2 from the germline V gene are MNHEY and SMNVEV (reference sequence). CDR3 sequence reads: CASRSGNTIYF. The CDR3 bases are TGTGCCAGTCGTTCTGGAAACACCATATATTTT.

The chain employs TRBV7-9 and TRBJ1-2; D remains unclear. CDR1 is SEHNR and CDR2 is FQNEAQ in the germline V gene (reference sequence). Trimming took 5 bases from V and 6 from J, leaving 22 bases between them. This CDR3 is 16 amino acids long. The CDR3 DNA reads TGTGCCAGCAGCCCCCGGGGTGCAGCCCTGAAGGATGGCTACACCTTC. Translating gives CASSPRGAALKDGYTF.

This chain connects TRBV30 to TRBJ2-7; D not certain. This CDR3 spans 11 amino acids. Per the germline V gene, CDR1 is GTSNPN and CDR2 is SVGIG (reference sequence). V was shortened by 8 bases and J by 2 bases, with 10 bases between the two germline ends. CDR3 in DNA: TGTGCCCGAGGCCGTACCTACGAGCAGTACTTC. Residues: CARGRTYEQYF.